The next 14 T cell receptor beta chains were all read from a single sample in a study of blood T cell repertoires in COVID-19. Data came from immunoSEQ multiplex PCR; TCRdb stores just in-frame clones and leaves some out. The sample includes some 69,000 clones, under 85% seen only once; the top ten take approximately 17%. The sample consisted of peripheral blood. Every receptor here comes from a man aged 55 to 70 with acute or convalescent COVID-19.

The chain combines TRBV5-4 with TRBJ1-2; TRBD1 matches at 7 bases. Germline CDR1 reads SGHNT; CDR2 reads YYREEE (reference sequence). Unmatched junction bases numbered 2, after V lost 0 bases and J lost 3 bases. The CDR3 is 14 amino acids. The CDR3 region is CASSLATGDYGYTF. As DNA, the CDR3 is TGTGCCAGCAGCTTGGCAACAGGGGACTATGGCTACACCTTC.

This clone has only a few counts. The genes are TRBV7-2 and TRBJ1-5; no clear D. The germline CDR1 and CDR2 sequences are SGHTA and FQGNSA. The CDR3 runs to 15 residues. The germline V and J ends were trimmed by 1 base and 6 bases, with 13 bases remaining between them. This CDR3 reads CASSLGQTRAQPQHF. As DNA, the CDR3 is TGTGCCAGCAGCTTAGGCCAGACGAGGGCTCAGCCCCAGCATTTT.

J is TRBJ1-1 and V is TRBV5-4; 9 bases agree with TRBD1. The CDR3 totals 14 residues. CDR1 SGHNT and CDR2 YYREEE come from the germline V gene (reference sequence). Trimming took 6 bases from V and 3 from J; bases not matched to a gene: 6. The CDR3 DNA is TGTGCCAGCACCACAGGGGGCACTGACACTGAAGCTTTCTTT. Translation gives CASTTGGTDTEAFF.

The chain recombines TRBV10-1 with TRBJ1-2; D is possibly TRBD1 (6 bases). Germline CDR1 and CDR2: WNHNN and SYGVQD (reference sequence). CDR3 length equals 14 residues. The germline V and J ends were trimmed by 8 bases and 0 bases, with 13 bases remaining between them. CDR3 protein: CASAGELANYGYTF. The CDR3 bases are TGCGCCAGCGCAGGGGAGTTAGCTAACTATGGCTACACCTTC.

The chain employs TRBV4-3 and TRBJ2-3; D gene uncertain. Per germline, CDR1 LGHNA and CDR2 YSLEER. Deletions cut 0 bases from V and 8 bases from J, with 9 bases between. The CDR3 sequence is 13 residues long. This CDR3 reads CASSQDLGGTQYF. The CDR3 DNA is TGCGCCAGCAGCCAAGATTTAGGCGGTACGCAGTATTTT.

As to this clone: The junction does not match germline at one end; this may be a read error. J is TRBJ1-4 and V is TRBV7-7; 7 positions match TRBD1. The germline CDR1 and CDR2 sequences are SSHAT and FNYEAQ (reference sequence). The CDR3 totals 15 residues. DNA of the CDR3: TGTGCTAGCAGCTTAACCGGGACAGCGAATGAAAAACTGTTTTTT. It translates to CASSLTGTANEKLFF.

The CDR3 DNA is TGTGCCAGCAGTTGGACAGGAATTATGAACACTGAAGCTTTCTTT. Translation: CASSWTGIMNTEAFF. The chain couples TRBV2 to TRBJ1-1; 7 bases map to TRBD1. J was trimmed by 0 bases and V by 5 bases; bases with no gene match: 6. This CDR3 has 15 residues. Germline lookup yields CDR1 SNHLY and CDR2 FYNNEI.

This clone was seen a handful of times. The chain combines TRBV6-5 with TRBJ1-5; maybe TRBD1 (6 bases). This CDR3 spans 12 amino acids. Germline V gives CDR1 MNHEY, CDR2 SVGAGI. The ends were cut back, 7 bases at V and 4 bases at J, with 8 bases in the middle. CDR3 in amino acids: CASKRGNQPQHF. As DNA, the CDR3 is TGTGCCAGCAAAAGGGGGAATCAGCCCCAGCATTTT.

The chain combines TRBV24-1 with TRBJ1-4; the D gene is possibly TRBD1 (5 bases). Germline V gene data show CDR1 as KGHDR and CDR2 as SFDVKD. V lost 3 bases and J 8 bases, leaving 15 bases between the germline ends. The CDR3 is 15 residues long. The CDR3, as DNA: TGTGCCACCAGTGATGTGCAGGGCGATTCGGAAAAACTGTTTTTT. This translates into CATSDVQGDSEKLFF.

The V and J genes are TRBV6-2 or TRBV6-3 and TRBJ1-5, with a weak D call TRBD1 (6 bases). From germline, CDR1 is MNHEY and CDR2 SVGEGT. The V and J ends lost 5 bases and 4 bases respectively, with 21 bases between them. This CDR3 contains 17 residues. The CDR3 DNA reads TGTGCCAGCAGTCATTACCGTGGGGGGGACACTAATCAGCCCCAGCATTTT. Encoded protein: CASSHYRGGDTNQPQHF.

The chain has TRBV19 and TRBJ2-5, with 9 bases fitting TRBD1. The trim removed 3 bases at V and 1 base at J, leaving 6 bases unmatched. The CDR3 sequence is 16 residues long. The germline gives CDR1 LNHDA, CDR2 SQIVND (reference sequence). CDR3 region: CASSIMGQGGQETQYF. The DNA for the CDR3 is TGTGCCAGTAGTATTATGGGACAGGGTGGCCAAGAGACCCAGTACTTC.

V gene TRBV9 combines with J gene TRBJ1-1; a weak D match, TRBD1 (5 bases). The CDR3 consists of 14 residues. The V end lost 0 bases, the J end lost 1 base, and 7 bases lay between the germline ends. Looked up from germline, CDR1 is SGDLS and CDR2 is YYNGEE. CDR3 residues: CASSVVQGNTEAFF. The CDR3 coding sequence is TGTGCCAGCAGCGTAGTTCAGGGGAACACTGAAGCTTTCTTT.

This clone was counted once. The V call is TRBV11-1, the J call TRBJ2-7; TRBD2 matches 13 bases. The CDR3 has 15 residues. Germline assignment: CDR1 SGHAT and CDR2 FQDESV (reference sequence). Germline trimming cut 4 bases from V and 3 bases from J; bases unmatched to any gene: 3. Here the CDR3 reads CASSSWTSGGYEQYF. CDR3 DNA: TGTGCCAGCAGCTCCTGGACTAGCGGGGGCTACGAGCAGTACTTC.

V is TRBV7-8 and J is TRBJ2-3; 7 bases fit TRBD1. Germline V CDR1 and CDR2: SGHVS, FQNEAQ. There are 13 residues in the CDR3. Trimming took 9 bases from V and 5 from J; bases not matched to a gene: 8. CDR3 sequence: CASSTGLRDTQYF. For the CDR3, the DNA is TGTGCCAGTTCGACAGGGTTGAGAGATACGCAGTATTTT.